Listed below are T cell receptor beta chains from one sample, sequenced in a study of technical replicates of blood from a few donors. The data were produced by immunoSEQ multiplex PCR, yet TCRdb's version contains in-frame clones alone and is incomplete. This sample has roughly 90,000 clones, with almost 97% found just once. The sample consisted of T cells isolated from PBMCs. These receptors originate from a human donor in good health. The CDR3 runs from the conserved cysteine through the conserved F or W. A D gene is named only where the DNA matches it firmly. Clone size, where shown, is once, few, many, or a class for clones that have expanded.

CDR3	DNA	D	V	J	size
CASSLPGQGRANYGYTF	TGTGCCAGCAGCTTACCGGGACAGGGGAGGGCTAACTATGGCTACACCTTC	TRBD1	TRBV7-2	TRBJ1-2	-
CASQGLQGEVYEQYF	TGTGCCTCCCAGGGTCTACAGGGGGAGGTCTACGAGCAGTACTTC	TRBD1	TRBV5-5	TRBJ2-7	-
CASSFPNRADTQYF	TGTGCCAGCAGCTTTCCGAACAGGGCAGATACGCAGTATTTT	-	TRBV7-9	TRBJ2-3	-
CASSLRREGDEQFF	TGCGCCAGCAGCTTAAGGCGGGAGGGTGATGAGCAGTTCTTC	TRBD2	TRBV4-1	TRBJ2-1	-
CAWSGDTQYF	TGTGCCTGGAGCGGTGATACGCAGTATTTT	-	TRBV30	TRBJ2-3	-
CASNPTGGEGTEAFF	TGTGCCAGCAACCCCACAGGGGGCGAGGGCACTGAAGCTTTCTTT	TRBD1	TRBV9	TRBJ1-1	-
CATSRLQGGDTQYF	TGTGCCACCAGCAGATTACAGGGTGGGGATACGCAGTATTTT	-	TRBV15	TRBJ2-3	-
CSVGGQTDTQYF	TGCAGCGTTGGAGGACAGACAGATACGCAGTATTTT	-	TRBV29-1	TRBJ2-3	-
CASSSITGTENTEAFF	TGTGCCAGCAGCTCTATTACCGGGACTGAGAACACTGAAGCTTTCTTT	-	TRBV7-8	TRBJ1-1	once
CASSSGQGLDEQYF	TGTGCCAGCAGCTCGGGACAGGGACTCGACGAGCAGTACTTC	TRBD1	TRBV11-2	TRBJ2-7	-
CASTPPPGQGFYEQYF	TGTGCCAGCACCCCCCCTCCGGGACAGGGATTCTACGAGCAGTACTTC	TRBD1	TRBV28	TRBJ2-7	-
CASSQTSGRMYEQYF	TGTGCCAGCAGCCAGACTAGCGGGAGGATGTACGAGCAGTACTTC	TRBD2	TRBV11-2	TRBJ2-7	-
CASSVTVHNEQFF	TGTGCCAGCAGTGTGACAGTCCACAATGAGCAGTTCTTC	-	TRBV25-1	TRBJ2-1	-
CASSPGIVTRGSEAFF	TGCGCCAGCAGCCCGGGAATTGTGACGCGGGGCTCTGAAGCTTTCTTT	-	TRBV4-3	TRBJ1-1	-
CASSEAPSGSYEQFF	TGTGCCAGCAGTGAAGCCCCTAGCGGGAGCTATGAGCAGTTCTTC	TRBD2	TRBV6-1	TRBJ2-1	-
CSVPGTSSYTGELFF	TGCAGCGTTCCCGGGACTAGCAGCTACACCGGGGAGCTGTTTTTT	TRBD2	TRBV29-1	TRBJ2-2	-
CASRWGQGAKDTQYF	TGTGCCAGTAGGTGGGGCCAGGGGGCGAAAGATACGCAGTATTTT	TRBD1	TRBV19	TRBJ2-3	-
CASSSKTWNTEAFF	TGTGCCAGCAGCTCCAAAACATGGAACACTGAAGCTTTCTTT	-	TRBV5-4	TRBJ1-1	-
CASSFQGSPVEYF	TGTGCCAGTAGTTTCCAGGGGTCCCCTGTTGAGTACTTC	-	TRBV19	TRBJ2-7	-
CASSLAGASYEQYF	TGTGCCAGCAGCTTGGCAGGGGCTTCCTACGAGCAGTACTTC	-	TRBV13	TRBJ2-7	-
CASSQDLTSGYNEQFF	TGCGCCAGCAGCCAAGATCTTACTAGCGGGTACAATGAGCAGTTCTTC	TRBD2	TRBV4-3	TRBJ2-1	-
CASSLIGELPYNEQFF	TGTGCCAGCAGTTTAATAGGGGAACTACCCTACAATGAGCAGTTCTTC	-	TRBV27	TRBJ2-1	-
CASSQGTQSSTDTQYF	TGCGCCAGCAGCCAAGGGACACAATCTAGCACAGATACGCAGTATTTT	-	TRBV4-1	TRBJ2-3	-
CASSLSPTVPPIGVDYEQYF	TGTGCCAGCAGTTTATCGCCTACTGTCCCCCCAATAGGGGTCGACTACGAGCAGTACTTC	-	TRBV27	TRBJ2-7	-
CASSQGQSASGQETQYF	TGTGCCAGCAGCCAAGGGCAGTCGGCTAGCGGGCAAGAGACCCAGTACTTC	TRBD2	TRBV4-2	TRBJ2-5	-
CASSGVLADNEQFF	TGCGCCAGCAGTGGGGTGCTAGCGGACAATGAGCAGTTCTTC	TRBD2	TRBV10-1	TRBJ2-1	-
CASSELPRRETQYF	TGTGCCAGCAGTGAACTCCCCCGGAGAGAGACCCAGTACTTC	-	TRBV2	TRBJ2-5	-
CASSSLSGNTIYF	TGTGCCAGCAGCTCCCTCTCTGGAAACACCATATATTTT	-	TRBV7-2	TRBJ1-3	-
CASRFTGLADPGSVTSDTQYF	TGTGCAAGTCGATTCACTGGACTAGCGGATCCAGGATCCGTTACATCAGATACGCAGTATTTT	-	TRBV12-2	TRBJ2-3	-
CASSWGQGNSGYGYTF	TGTGCCAGCAGCTGGGGACAGGGAAACTCGGGCTATGGCTACACCTTC	TRBD1	TRBV5-5	TRBJ1-2	-
CASSMLAVAETQYF	TGTGCCAGTAGTATGTTGGCCGTAGCAGAGACCCAGTACTTC	-	TRBV19	TRBJ2-5	-
CASSQSGGLSSGANVLTF	TGCGCCAGCAGCCAGTCTGGCGGTCTCAGCTCTGGGGCCAACGTCCTGACTTTC	-	TRBV4-3	TRBJ2-6	-
CASAQTGASNQPQHF	TGTGCCAGCGCTCAGACAGGGGCTAGCAATCAGCCCCAGCATTTT	TRBD1	TRBV27	TRBJ1-5	-
CASSQDQALENEKLFF	TGCGCCAGCAGCCAAGATCAAGCCTTAGAGAATGAAAAACTGTTTTTT	-	TRBV4-3	TRBJ1-4	once
CASRAGTGLGANQPQHF	TGTGCCAGCAGAGCCGGGACAGGGTTGGGGGCCAATCAGCCCCAGCATTTT	TRBD1	TRBV2	TRBJ1-5	-
CASSVDLFGGETQYF	TGTGCCAGCAGCGTAGATCTCTTCGGGGGGGAGACCCAGTACTTC	TRBD2	TRBV9	TRBJ2-5	-
CASSRGVGYNEQFF	TGTGCCAGCAGTCGGGGGGTCGGCTACAATGAGCAGTTCTTC	TRBD2	TRBV6-5	TRBJ2-1	-
CASSLYGGATSSYEQYF	TGTGCCAGCAGCTTGTACGGGGGGGCGACTAGCTCCTACGAGCAGTACTTC	TRBD2	TRBV7-8	TRBJ2-7	-
CASSQGGGGLYEQYF	TGCGCCAGCAGCCAAGGGGGAGGGGGACTCTACGAGCAGTACTTC	-	TRBV4-3	TRBJ2-7	-
CASSLNGNYEQYF	TGTGCCAGCAGCTTAAATGGCAACTACGAGCAGTACTTC	-	TRBV7-3	TRBJ2-7	once
CASSEVSPGLTSYNEQFF	TGTGCCAGCAGTGAAGTTTCACCGGGACTAACCTCCTACAATGAGCAGTTCTTC	TRBD2	TRBV6-1	TRBJ2-1	-
CSVRGQDRTSNYGYTF	TGCAGCGTTAGGGGGCAAGACAGGACCTCTAACTATGGCTACACCTTC	TRBD1	TRBV29-1	TRBJ1-2	-
CASSNRWGPDGELFF	TGTGCCAGCAGCAACCGATGGGGGCCGGACGGGGAGCTGTTTTTT	-	TRBV9	TRBJ2-2	-
CASSLTVAYEQYF	TGCGCCAGCAGCCTGACAGTAGCCTACGAGCAGTACTTC	-	TRBV5-1	TRBJ2-7	-
CASSPPTYNEQFF	TGTGCCAGCTCACCCCCTACGTACAATGAGCAGTTCTTC	-	TRBV18	TRBJ2-1	-
CASTSGSTGELFF	TGTGCCAGCACTAGCGGGAGCACCGGGGAGCTGTTTTTT	TRBD2	TRBV6-4	TRBJ2-2	-
CASSELLQGRDEQYF	TGTGCCAGCAGTGAACTATTACAGGGTAGGGACGAGCAGTACTTC	-	TRBV6-1	TRBJ2-7	-
CASSQAQHRDYEQYF	TGCGCCAGCAGCCAAGCTCAGCACAGGGACTACGAGCAGTACTTC	-	TRBV4-3	TRBJ2-7	-
CSAGLGLADTQYF	TGCAGCGCCGGACTAGGGTTGGCAGATACGCAGTATTTT	TRBD2	TRBV29-1	TRBJ2-3	-
CASSFFPRGQTNEKLFF	TGTGCCAGCAGCTTCTTCCCCAGAGGACAGACTAATGAAAAACTGTTTTTT	-	TRBV11-2	TRBJ1-4	-
CASSEANEQFF	TGTGCCAGCAGCGAAGCCAATGAGCAGTTCTTC	-	TRBV11-3	TRBJ2-1	once
CASSSLISGGSPYNEQFF	TGTGCCAGCAGTTCATTAATCAGTGGCGGGAGTCCCTACAATGAGCAGTTCTTC	TRBD2	TRBV27	TRBJ2-1	few
CASSLAQGDGYTF	TGTGCCAGCAGCTTAGCACAGGGTGATGGCTACACCTTC	-	TRBV7-9	TRBJ1-2	-
CASSLLPGAGELFF	TGTGCCAGCAGCCTCCTACCGGGGGCCGGGGAGCTGTTTTTT	-	TRBV5-6	TRBJ2-2	-
CASSYSRDTGELFF	TGTGCCAGCAGTTACTCCAGGGACACCGGGGAGCTGTTTTTT	-	TRBV6-6	TRBJ2-2	-
CASSVGDYSFQETQYF	TGTGCCAGCAGCGTAGGCGACTACTCCTTCCAAGAGACCCAGTACTTC	-	TRBV9	TRBJ2-5	-
CASSEQGIQAFF	TGTGCCAGCAGTGAACAGGGCATCCAAGCTTTCTTT	-	TRBV25-1	TRBJ1-1	-